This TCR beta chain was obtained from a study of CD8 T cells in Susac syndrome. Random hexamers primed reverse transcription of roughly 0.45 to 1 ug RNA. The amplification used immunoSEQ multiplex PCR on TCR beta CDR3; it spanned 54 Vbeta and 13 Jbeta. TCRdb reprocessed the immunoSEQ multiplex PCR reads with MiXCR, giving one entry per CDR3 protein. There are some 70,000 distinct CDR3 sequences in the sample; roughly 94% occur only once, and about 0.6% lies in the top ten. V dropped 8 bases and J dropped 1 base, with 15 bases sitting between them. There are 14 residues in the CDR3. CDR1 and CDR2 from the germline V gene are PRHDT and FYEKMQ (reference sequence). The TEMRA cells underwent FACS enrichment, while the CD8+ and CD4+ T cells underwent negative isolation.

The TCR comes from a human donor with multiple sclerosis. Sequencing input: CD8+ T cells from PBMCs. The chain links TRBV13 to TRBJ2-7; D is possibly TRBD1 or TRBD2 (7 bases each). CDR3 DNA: TGTGCCAGCGCCGCAGGGGGGGCATCCTACGAGCAGTACTTC. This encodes CASAAGGASYEQYF.